The entry below describes one T cell receptor beta chain. Its antigen is unknown. The data were produced by immunoSEQ multiplex PCR, yet TCRdb's version contains in-frame clones alone and is incomplete. The table includes some 150,000 clones, around nine tenths detected once. The record originates from a study of T cell responses to AZD1222 COVID-19 vaccine. In the study overall: Some second doses came at about 4 weeks and others at about 12 weeks; these were pooled. Whole-study results and caveats: Baseline seropositivity characterized only six AZD1222 recipients. Variant regions that are unmutated are reportedly the target of nearly half of spike-specific TCRs. Females outnumbered males among donors, who were mostly white British; clonal diversity was possibly underestimated.

From germline, CDR1 is GTSNPN and CDR2 SVGIG (reference sequence). The CDR3 has 14 amino acids. The V end was cut by 5 bases, the J end by 4 bases, with 14 bases between. This rearrangement joins TRBV30 to TRBJ1-4; D not resolved. This material consisted of peripheral blood, taken on day 0 of AZD1222 vaccination. The origin of this receptor is an adult in good health. The CDR3 bases are TGTGCCTGGTGGCGGGGAGGGAGTAATGAAAAACTGTTTTTT. This codes for CAWWRGGSNEKLFF.